Given below is one TCR beta chain in context. This receptor's antigen is unknown. No base quality values were provided; no much bigger clone lies one nucleotide off. The immunoSEQ hsTCRB v3.0 assay was used at survey level resolution to sequence the TRB variable region. The target sequencing depth for TRB was about 40,000-50,000 T-cell genomes per sample. TRB libraries were pooled and sequenced on an Illumina MiSeq using a v3 150-cycle kit. Per the authors' processing: Repertoire analysis was run in R within a reproducible Nextflow workflow that covered QC, data transformation and analysis. LymphoSeq2, an R package for exploring AIRR-Seq data, was used to implement the custom analyses. Several samples that produced fewer than 5000 total TRB sequences were removed, so some 180 HIV repertoires were analyzed. Among the 180 to 200 retained HIV repertoires, 55 to 60 were collected before ART initiation and 129 after ART initiation. Repertoires were downsampled to 5000 TRB nucleotide sequences, with summary statistics averaged over 100 downsampling iterations. TRB sequences were retained for analysis only if CDR3 regions of at least seven amino acids were present. Two measures captured diversity: a Shannon entropy-derived clonality score and the Gini coefficient. In repertoire networks, the top 5000 CDR3 amino acid sequences were linked whenever an edit distance of one separated two sequences. For TRB CDR3 amino acid sequences, antigen specificity groups and MHC restriction were predicted with GLIPH2. To flag known CMV, EBV, HIV or tissue antigen associations, CDR3 amino acid sequences were matched against VDJdb and McPAS-TCR. Pre-ART, post-ART and control groups were compared with Wilcoxon signed-rank tests and Holm-Bonferroni correction. Here the immuneACCESS table is served through TCRdb, limited to in-frame sequences with V and J called. Missing clones are a known gap in these copies; in checked studies unresolved V genes cover under half, and the rest lacks a known reason. V and J calls and clone size are copied from that table; D and trimming were computed from the DNA. For this sample there are tens of thousands of clones; roughly 92% appear just once. The ten largest account for approximately 4% of the sample.

The data are from a study of long-term antiretroviral therapy in people with HIV (dated by TCRdb to the early 2020s). Background for the entire study: The earliest samples were collected about a decade before the 2015 WHO recommendation for immediate ART, when ART was typically delayed until CD4 counts fell. Whether ART initiation and durable HIV suppression were associated with changes in peripheral blood TRB repertoire composition and diversity was tested in a retrospective serial study. Eleven of the 30 participants with HIV were female. No cross-contamination during QIAcube processing turned up in test extractions that ran a monoclonal T-cell line alongside around 34 polyclonal samples. The cohort contributed over 150 cryopreserved PBMC samples from a few dozen adults with confirmed HIV infection, collected serially over a mean of 6 years (range 1-12). Paper-wide results and their limitations: Starting ART was linked to a significant rise in TRB diversity, yet even with long-term ART the diversity remained significantly lower than in transplant donor controls. Because pre-ART samples had limited cell numbers, profiling was done on unsorted PBMC rather than on sorted CD4+ and CD8+ T cells. Expanded TRB clones identified before ART initiation dominated the repertoire across all time points, though the dominance fluctuated and decreased in many PLHIV after ART. The samples span the years 2004 to 2017, and the ART regimens used at that time may not be as effective as current regimens. Because PBMC availability was limited, only the TCR beta chain was sequenced, with no alpha chain pairing. HIV repertoires had narrower CDR3 length ranges than controls, and the network structure suggested an antigen-experienced repertoire that shifted only slightly toward naive after ART. No data were available on ART adherence, viral resistance or therapy changes, limiting inferences about post-ART repertoire changes.

Based on the germline V gene, the CDR1 and CDR2 sequences are SGHRS and YFSETQ. Reading from cysteine to phenylalanine, the CDR3 counts 13 amino acids. Only the CDR3 part of the read is kept: 39 bases, read in frame from the first base. The trim is 1 base for V and 0 bases for J, with a gap of 3 bases between the germline ends. Inclusion was restricted to participants for whom at least one PBMC sample before ART initiation and at least two post-ART samples were available. All participants with HIV were treated in the United States of America. Cryopreserved samples of about 0.95-10 million PBMC were thawed and washed before DNA extraction. At the time of the earliest PBMC sample for each participant with HIV, ages ranged from about 23 to 60 years. Per participant, PBMC samples came from 1-4 timepoints prior to ART initiation and 2-8 timepoints following ART initiation, for a median of 7 samples. Serial HIV viral load, CD4+ T-cell count, ART history and demographic data were obtained for every participant. Using a Qiagen kit on a QIAcube, genomic DNA was extracted from unsorted PBMC, with samples processed in batches of 12.

Rearrangement joined TRBV5-1 to TRBJ2-3; no D gene call is confident. This receptor was identified in a man in his late teens or twenties with HIV. Sequenced material: unsorted PBMCs, taken 3.1 years after starting antiretroviral therapy. The CDR3 loop reads CASSLMSTDTQYF. In nucleotides, the sequence is TGCGCCAGCAGCTTGATGAGCACAGATACGCAGTATTTT.